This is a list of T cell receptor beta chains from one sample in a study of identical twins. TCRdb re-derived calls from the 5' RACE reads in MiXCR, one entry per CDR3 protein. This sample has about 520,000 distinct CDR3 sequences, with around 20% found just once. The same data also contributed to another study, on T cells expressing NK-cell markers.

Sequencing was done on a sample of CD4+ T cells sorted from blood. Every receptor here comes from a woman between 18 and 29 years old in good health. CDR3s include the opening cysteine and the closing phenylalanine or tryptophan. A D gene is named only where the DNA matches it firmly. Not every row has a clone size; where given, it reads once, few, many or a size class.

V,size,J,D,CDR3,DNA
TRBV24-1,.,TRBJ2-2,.,CATSRQGGTGELFF,TGTGCCACCAGCCGACAGGGAGGCACCGGGGAGCTGTTTTTT
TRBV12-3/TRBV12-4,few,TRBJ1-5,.,CASSLPGNNQPQHF,TGTGCCAGCAGTTTGCCAGGGAACAATCAGCCCCAGCATTTT
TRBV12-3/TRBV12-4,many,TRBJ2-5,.,CASSLPGWGTQYF,TGTGCCAGCAGCTTACCCGGCTGGGGGACCCAGTACTTC
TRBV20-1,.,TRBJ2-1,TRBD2,CSAFSGRTYNEQFF,TGCAGTGCTTTTAGCGGGCGAACCTACAATGAGCAGTTCTTC
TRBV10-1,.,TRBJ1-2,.,CASSESGRSHGYTF,TGCGCCAGCAGTGAGTCCGGCAGGTCCCATGGCTACACCTTC
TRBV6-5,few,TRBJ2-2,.,CASSYILTTNTGELFF,TGTGCCAGCAGTTACATTCTGACAACGAACACCGGGGAGCTGTTTTTT
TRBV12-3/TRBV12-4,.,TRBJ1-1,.,CASSPLGLTLNTEAFF,TGTGCCAGCAGTCCTCTCGGACTGACGCTGAACACTGAAGCTTTCTTT
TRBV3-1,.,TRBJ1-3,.,CASSQAGNTIYF,TGTGCCAGCAGCCAAGCAGGGAACACCATATATTTT
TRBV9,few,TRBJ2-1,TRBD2,CASSVETSGRAPIF,TGTGCCAGCAGCGTAGAGACTAGCGGGAGGGCCCCTATCTTC
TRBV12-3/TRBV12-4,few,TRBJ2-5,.,CASSRQIQETQYF,TGTGCCAGCAGTCGACAGATTCAAGAGACCCAGTACTTC
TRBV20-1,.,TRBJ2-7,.,CSASPDHEQYF,TGCAGTGCTTCGCCGGATCACGAGCAGTACTTC
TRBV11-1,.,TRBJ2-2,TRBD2,CASSSTGLAGGGRTGELFF,TGTGCCAGCAGCTCCACTGGACTAGCCGGAGGGGGTCGCACCGGGGAGCTGTTTTTT
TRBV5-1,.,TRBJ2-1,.,CASSSLGGGGIF,TGCGCCAGCAGCTCACTAGGGGGCGGCGGGATCTTC
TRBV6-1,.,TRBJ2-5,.,CASTMGTSRETQYF,TGTGCCAGCACTATGGGGACTTCTCGAGAGACCCAGTACTTC
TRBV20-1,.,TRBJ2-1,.,CSANRGPNNEQFF,TGCAGTGCTAATCGGGGGCCGAACAATGAGCAGTTCTTC
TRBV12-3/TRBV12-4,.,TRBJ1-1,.,CASSRLYKNTEAFF,TGTGCCAGCAGCCGTCTCTACAAGAACACTGAAGCTTTCTTT
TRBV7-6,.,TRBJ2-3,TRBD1,CASSSIGQGTDTQYF,TGTGCCAGCAGCTCGATCGGACAGGGCACAGATACGCAGTATTTT
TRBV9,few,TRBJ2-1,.,CASSVSGGDEQFF,TGTGCCAGCAGCGTATCGGGGGGCGATGAGCAGTTCTTC
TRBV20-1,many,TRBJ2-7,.,CSARGLAEPYEQYF,TGCAGTGCTAGAGGCCTAGCTGAACCCTACGAGCAGTACTTC
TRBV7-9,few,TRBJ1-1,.,CASARQTAEAFF,TGTGCCAGCGCGCGGCAGACCGCTGAAGCTTTCTTT